One sample yielded the 30 T cell receptor beta chains listed below, sequenced in a study of monozygotic twins with inflammatory bowel disease. TCRdb re-called the 5' RACE reads and gives one entry per CDR3 protein, without DNA. The sample has about 380,000 distinct CDR3 sequences, and its top ten clones hold approximately 2.8%. Material: blood. The receptor set was obtained from a human donor with ulcerative colitis or Crohn's disease, or a healthy co-twin of an affected twin (not recorded which).

The chain carries TRBV27 and TRBJ1-5. The CDR3 sequence is 15 residues long. Germline V gene sequence: CDR1 MNHEY, CDR2 SMNVEV (reference sequence). CDR3 protein: CASSISTDSNQPQHF.

CDR3 loop: CASSDLGDTQYF. The chain couples TRBV25-1 to TRBJ2-3. The germline CDR1 and CDR2 sequences are MGHDK and SYGVNS. CDR3 length equals 12 residues.

The chain is built from TRBV18 and TRBJ2-3; no DNA is available, so the TRBD2 call from TCRdb remains unchecked. Germline assignment: CDR1 KGHSH and CDR2 LQKENI. The CDR3 has 17 residues. The CDR3 loop is CASSPPWASGDTDTQYF.

This chain connects TRBV4-3 to TRBJ1-4; TCRdb picks TRBD1, but there is no DNA to check that call. Germline V gene data show CDR1 as LGHNA and CDR2 as YSLEER. This CDR3 is built from 16 residues. The CDR3 is CASSPETDRVGEKLFF.

The rearrangement joins TRBV7-2 to TRBJ2-2; TCRdb picks TRBD2, but there is no DNA to check that call. CDR1 SGHTA and CDR2 FQGNSA come from the germline V gene. The CDR3 consists of 17 residues. CDR3 sequence: CASSPGPAYLNTGELFF.

The rearrangement joins TRBV5-1 to TRBJ2-7. The CDR3 consists of 13 residues. Germline CDR1 reads SGHRS; CDR2 reads YFSETQ. The CDR3: CASSLSRTYEQYF.

The chain has TRBV5-1 and TRBJ2-2; TCRdb selects TRBD1, and the lack of DNA leaves this call unchecked. The CDR3 has 15 amino acids. The germline V gene has CDR1 SGHRS and CDR2 YFSETQ. The CDR3 loop reads CASSISGTPTGELFF.

The chain has TRBV5-6 and TRBJ2-3; without DNA, the TCRdb call of TRBD1 cannot be checked. Germline V gives CDR1 SGHDT, CDR2 YYEEEE. The CDR3 spans 16 residues. CDR3 region: CASSRPTGVTTDTQYF.

The chain is built from TRBV4-1 and TRBJ1-1. Germline CDR1 reads MGHRA; CDR2 reads YSYEKL. The CDR3 length is 18 residues. CDR3 sequence: CASSQDPVGSRMNTEAFF.

The chain uses TRBV27 and TRBJ1-1; with no DNA, the TCRdb D assignment of TRBD1 cannot be verified. The CDR3 is made up of 15 amino acids. CDR1 MNHEY and CDR2 SMNVEV come from the germline V gene (reference sequence). The CDR3 loop reads CASSLFDRGNTEAFF.

This sequence joins TRBV7-2 and TRBJ2-3. The germline gives CDR1 SGHTA, CDR2 FQGNSA. The CDR3 has 14 residues. The CDR3 here is CASSPKGGTDTQYF.

The CDR3 loop is CASSGRQGNYGYTF. The J gene is TRBJ1-2, the V gene TRBV5-1; the D gene TCRdb calls, TRBD1, cannot be checked with no DNA. The CDR3 runs 14 residues. Germline assignment: CDR1 SGHRS and CDR2 YFSETQ.

The genes are TRBV4-2 and TRBJ2-5; TCRdb reports TRBD2, a call that lacks DNA to check it against. Per germline, CDR1 LGHNA and CDR2 YNFKEQ. The length of the CDR3 is 16 residues. CDR3 in amino acids: CASSQFVSGGQETQYF.

This rearrangement joins TRBV20-1 to TRBJ1-5; without DNA, the TCRdb call of TRBD1 cannot be checked. CDR1 and CDR2 from the germline V gene are DFQATT and SNEGSKA (reference sequence). The CDR3 runs 15 residues. CDR3 sequence reads: CSARPRTGVNQPQHF.

The V call is TRBV6-1, the J call TRBJ2-5; TCRdb picks TRBD2, but there is no DNA to check that call. Per germline, CDR1 MNHNS and CDR2 SASEGT. CDR3 size: 16 residues. CDR3 amino acids: CASSFGLAVMQETQYF.

The chain uses TRBV4-3 and TRBJ2-1; TCRdb returns TRBD1, unconfirmable since there is no DNA. Germline loops: CDR1 LGHNA, CDR2 YSLEER. The CDR3 runs 15 residues. CDR3 amino acids: CASSGRQGAIDEQFF.

V is TRBV30 and J is TRBJ2-5. This CDR3 comprises 13 residues. Looked up from germline, CDR1 is GTSNPN and CDR2 is SVGIG (reference sequence). CDR3 protein: CACNQENQETQYF.

The chain recombines TRBV7-2 with TRBJ1-4. Germline lookup yields CDR1 SGHTA and CDR2 FQGNSA. The CDR3 runs to 14 residues. CDR3 residues: CASSPIGSGEKLFF.

The V and J genes are TRBV2 and TRBJ2-2; the TRBD2 assignment by TCRdb is unverifiable without DNA. The CDR3 covers 16 residues. Germline CDR1 SNHLY, CDR2 FYNNEI. CDR3 sequence reads: CASSEQRGGMTGELFF.

The chain uses TRBV5-1 and TRBJ2-3. The CDR3 sequence is 14 residues long. Germline V gene lookup returns CDR1 SGHRS and CDR2 YFSETQ. The CDR3 sequence: CASSLLPSTDTQYF.

V usage is TRBV9 and J usage is TRBJ2-5; TCRdb lists TRBD1, though no DNA is available to test this call. CDR1 SGDLS and CDR2 YYNGEE come from the germline V gene. The CDR3 covers 16 residues. The CDR3 sequence is CASSVGQGTSQETQYF.

The chain joins TRBV20-1 to TRBJ2-3; as DNA is missing, the TRBD1 call by TCRdb cannot be tested. Germline V gives CDR1 DFQATT, CDR2 SNEGSKA (reference sequence). The CDR3 contains 14 residues. The CDR3 is CSAPAGGTPDTQYF.

The rearrangement links TRBV20-1 to TRBJ1-3. Germline V gene lookup returns CDR1 DFQATT and CDR2 SNEGSKA (reference sequence). The CDR3 runs 15 residues. CDR3 residues: CSARVATPSGNTIYF.

V gene TRBV5-1 combines with J gene TRBJ2-4; the D call of TRBD2 rests on TCRdb alone, since no DNA is present to check it. The CDR3 consists of 19 residues. CDR1 SGHRS and CDR2 YFSETQ come from the germline V gene. CDR3: CASSLVPTTGLGAKNIQYF.

This chain connects TRBV6-5 to TRBJ1-6. The CDR3 extends over 16 amino acids. The germline gives CDR1 MNHEY, CDR2 SVGAGI. CDR3 residues: CASSYSLGLSGSPLHF.

The chain carries TRBV5-1 and TRBJ2-7; checking the TCRdb D call of TRBD1 is not possible without DNA. There are 15 residues in the CDR3. The germline CDR1 and CDR2 sequences are SGHRS and YFSETQ. This CDR3 reads CASSLPGGSSYEQYF.

The rearrangement uses TRBV5-1 and TRBJ2-7; the D call of TRBD1 rests on TCRdb alone, since no DNA is present to check it. CDR3 length: 17 amino acids. Germline loops: CDR1 SGHRS, CDR2 YFSETQ. This CDR3 is CASSFDPRQTLSYEQYF.

The V call is TRBV7-2, the J call TRBJ2-7; absent DNA, TCRdb's TRBD1 call cannot be checked. Per germline, CDR1 SGHTA and CDR2 FQGNSA. CDR3 length equals 13 residues. The CDR3 here is CASSSTDTGSRYF.

V is TRBV6-1 and J is TRBJ1-1; TCRdb's D gene call, TRBD1, goes unchecked for lack of DNA. The CDR3 has 16 amino acids. In germline, CDR1 is MNHNS, CDR2 SASEGT. The CDR3 sequence: CASRITNRGVNTEAFF.

This chain joins TRBV20-1 and TRBJ2-5; with no DNA, the TCRdb D assignment of TRBD1 cannot be verified. CDR3 length: 13 amino acids. Per germline, CDR1 DFQATT and CDR2 SNEGSKA (reference sequence). This chain's CDR3 is CSAPRQLQETQYF.